This is a list of T cell receptor beta chains from one sample in a study of identical twins. One entry per CDR3 protein results from TCRdb running MiXCR on the 5' RACE reads. The table includes more than 250,000 distinct CDR3 sequences, roughly 8.6% detected once. These data were also filed under a second study, of yellow fever vaccine responses in identical twins.

The sample taken for sequencing was memory (CD45RO+) T cells sorted from blood. The receptors stem from a woman aged 18-35 years in good health. Both conserved end residues are part of each CDR3. The D gene is left open where the match is weak. Only part of the rows carry a size: once, few, many, or a class if the clone is expanded.

J: TRBJ2-5
V: TRBV5-5
D: .
size: many
CDR3: CASSLIQETQYF
DNA: TGTGCCAGCAGCTTAATACAAGAGACCCAGTACTTC

J: TRBJ2-3
V: TRBV5-5
D: TRBD2
size: few
CDR3: CASSLDGGGRSVGQYF
DNA: TGTGCCAGCAGCTTGGACGGGGGGGGGCGCTCCGTTGGGCAGTATTTT

J: TRBJ2-1
V: TRBV15
D: .
size: .
CDR3: CATSRDYGDGSYNEQFF
DNA: TGTGCCACCAGCAGAGATTATGGGGACGGCTCCTACAATGAGCAGTTCTTC

J: TRBJ2-6
V: TRBV5-1
D: .
size: few
CDR3: CASSSGTFTGANVLTF
DNA: TGCGCCAGCAGCTCCGGGACATTTACTGGGGCCAACGTCCTGACTTTC

J: TRBJ1-2
V: TRBV27
D: .
size: .
CDR3: CASSLPPANYGYTF
DNA: TGTGCCAGCAGTTTACCTCCAGCTAACTATGGCTACACCTTC

J: TRBJ2-2
V: TRBV11-3
D: TRBD2
size: .
CDR3: CASSLSGTSSGELFF
DNA: TGTGCCAGCAGCTTAAGTGGGACTAGCTCCGGGGAGCTGTTTTTT

J: TRBJ2-3
V: TRBV5-1
D: .
size: many
CDR3: CASSLDDRPTDTQYF
DNA: TGCGCCAGCAGCTTGGACGACAGACCCACAGATACGCAGTATTTT

J: TRBJ2-7
V: TRBV28
D: TRBD2
size: few
CDR3: CASTSGRYEQYF
DNA: TGTGCCAGCACTAGCGGGCGATACGAGCAGTACTTC

J: TRBJ2-2
V: TRBV5-1
D: TRBD2
size: few
CDR3: CASSSYSAGVDGELFF
DNA: TGCGCCAGCAGCTCCTATTCAGCGGGAGTTGACGGGGAGCTGTTTTTT

J: TRBJ2-1
V: TRBV7-8
D: .
size: .
CDR3: CASSPGGRSYNEQFF
DNA: TGTGCCAGCAGCCCGGGGGGCCGTTCTTACAATGAGCAGTTCTTC

J: TRBJ2-3
V: TRBV25-1
D: TRBD2
size: many
CDR3: CASSRGSEGLARDTQYF
DNA: TGTGCCAGCAGTCGCGGGAGTGAGGGACTAGCCCGAGATACGCAGTATTTT

J: TRBJ2-1
V: TRBV20-1
D: .
size: few
CDR3: CSASFSGTSYNEQFF
DNA: TGCAGTGCTTCTTTTAGCGGCACCTCCTACAATGAGCAGTTCTTC

J: TRBJ1-1
V: TRBV7-9
D: TRBD1
size: few
CDR3: CASLGQMNTEAFF
DNA: TGTGCCAGCTTGGGACAGATGAACACTGAAGCTTTCTTT

J: TRBJ2-3
V: TRBV6-1
D: TRBD2
size: few
CDR3: CASSQLAGGGGDTQYF
DNA: TGTGCCAGCAGTCAACTAGCGGGGGGCGGGGGAGATACGCAGTATTTT

J: TRBJ2-5
V: TRBV18
D: TRBD2
size: .
CDR3: CASSLLAGEVETQYF
DNA: TGTGCCAGCTCGCTCCTAGCGGGGGAAGTGGAGACCCAGTACTTC

J: TRBJ2-1
V: TRBV7-9
D: TRBD2
size: .
CDR3: CASSPTRTSGGNNEQFF
DNA: TGTGCCAGCAGCCCAACCCGGACTAGCGGGGGAAACAATGAGCAGTTCTTC

J: TRBJ2-2
V: TRBV25-1
D: .
size: few
CDR3: CASSESQLNTGELFF
DNA: TGTGCCAGCAGTGAATCGCAGTTGAACACCGGGGAGCTGTTTTTT

J: TRBJ1-6
V: TRBV20-1
D: .
size: few
CDR3: CSARVSRGYNSPLHF
DNA: TGCAGTGCTAGAGTGTCCAGGGGTTATAATTCACCCCTCCACTTT

J: TRBJ1-1
V: TRBV5-1
D: .
size: .
CDR3: CASSRTDTEAFF
DNA: TGCGCCAGCAGCCGGACAGACACTGAAGCTTTCTTT

J: TRBJ2-1
V: TRBV3-1
D: .
size: .
CDR3: CASSQADSGLRLNEQFF
DNA: TGTGCCAGCAGCCAAGCCGATTCGGGACTCAGATTAAATGAGCAGTTCTTC

J: TRBJ1-1
V: TRBV7-6
D: .
size: many
CDR3: CASSLSLRTLDLNTEAFF
DNA: TGTGCCAGCAGCTTAAGTCTCAGGACTCTCGATTTAAACACTGAAGCTTTCTTT

J: TRBJ2-2
V: TRBV20-1
D: .
size: few
CDR3: CSARDRATANTGELFF
DNA: TGCAGTGCTAGAGATAGGGCAACGGCGAACACCGGGGAGCTGTTTTTT

J: TRBJ2-1
V: TRBV20-1
D: .
size: many
CDR3: CSAHDVIYNEQFF
DNA: TGCAGTGCTCATGACGTGATTTACAATGAGCAGTTCTTC

J: TRBJ1-2
V: TRBV2
D: TRBD1
size: many
CDR3: CASSTRGTGHGYTF
DNA: TGTGCCAGCAGTACTCGGGGGACAGGGCATGGCTACACCTTC

J: TRBJ2-1
V: TRBV11-2
D: .
size: many
CDR3: CASSLETRRYNEQFF
DNA: TGTGCCAGCAGCTTAGAGACACGGCGCTACAATGAGCAGTTCTTC

J: TRBJ2-1
V: TRBV6-2/TRBV6-3
D: .
size: many
CDR3: CASGYNEQFF
DNA: TGTGCCAGCGGATACAATGAGCAGTTCTTC

J: TRBJ1-5
V: TRBV15
D: .
size: many
CDR3: CATSRALTDSNQPQHF
DNA: TGTGCCACCAGCAGAGCCCTGACGGATAGCAATCAGCCCCAGCATTTT

J: TRBJ2-1
V: TRBV5-1
D: .
size: .
CDR3: CASSLSVGEQFF
DNA: TGCGCCAGCAGCTTGTCGGTGGGTGAGCAGTTCTTC

J: TRBJ1-2
V: TRBV20-1
D: .
size: few
CDR3: CSAREKGGYGYTF
DNA: TGCAGTGCTAGAGAGAAGGGGGGCTATGGCTACACCTTC

J: TRBJ2-1
V: TRBV7-6
D: .
size: .
CDR3: CASIPGRGLYNEQFF
DNA: TGTGCCAGCATCCCGGGGAGGGGGTTGTACAATGAGCAGTTCTTC

J: TRBJ2-1
V: TRBV11-3
D: TRBD2
size: .
CDR3: CASSWGLAGAYNEQFF
DNA: TGTGCCAGCAGCTGGGGACTAGCGGGCGCCTACAATGAGCAGTTCTTC

J: TRBJ1-1
V: TRBV3-1
D: TRBD1
size: many
CDR3: CASSQGRGRRTEAFF
DNA: TGTGCCAGCAGCCAAGGCAGGGGGCGAAGGACTGAAGCTTTCTTT

J: TRBJ2-7
V: TRBV20-1
D: .
size: .
CDR3: CSASRGLGTYEQYF
DNA: TGCAGTGCTAGTCGGGGGCTCGGGACCTACGAGCAGTACTTC

J: TRBJ2-7
V: TRBV3-1
D: TRBD2
size: many
CDR3: CASSQSSGGAYF
DNA: TGTGCCAGCAGCCAATCTAGCGGAGGGGCGTACTTC

J: TRBJ1-2
V: TRBV10-3
D: .
size: many
CDR3: CAISESGTNYGYTF
DNA: TGTGCCATCAGTGAGTCGGGCACCAACTATGGCTACACCTTC

J: TRBJ2-1
V: TRBV29-1
D: TRBD2
size: many
CDR3: CSVEGLAGGVHNEQFF
DNA: TGCAGCGTTGAAGGGCTAGCGGGAGGGGTCCACAATGAGCAGTTCTTC

J: TRBJ1-2
V: TRBV27
D: TRBD1
size: many
CDR3: CASSPFRLQGAYTF
DNA: TGTGCCAGCAGTCCATTCCGACTACAGGGGGCCTACACCTTC

J: TRBJ1-6
V: TRBV9
D: .
size: .
CDR3: CASSVGGPSGSPLHF
DNA: TGTGCCAGCAGCGTAGGTGGCCCTTCGGGATCACCCCTCCACTTT

J: TRBJ2-1
V: TRBV24-1
D: TRBD2
size: few
CDR3: CATSDGPGLALRGQFF
DNA: TGTGCCACCAGTGATGGACCGGGACTAGCGCTGCGGGGGCAGTTCTTC

J: TRBJ1-3
V: TRBV29-1
D: .
size: many
CDR3: CSATGGSSSGNTIYF
DNA: TGCAGCGCAACGGGTGGGTCCAGCTCTGGAAACACCATATATTTT

J: TRBJ2-1
V: TRBV20-1
D: TRBD2
size: .
CDR3: CSAGSGRDYNEQFF
DNA: TGCAGTGCAGGGAGCGGGAGGGACTACAATGAGCAGTTCTTC

J: TRBJ2-5
V: TRBV5-1
D: .
size: many
CDR3: CASKVGGGLQETQYF
DNA: TGCGCCAGCAAAGTCGGAGGGGGTCTCCAAGAGACCCAGTACTTC

J: TRBJ1-5
V: TRBV12-3/TRBV12-4
D: .
size: few
CDR3: CASSLAGESNQPQHF
DNA: TGTGCCAGCAGTTTAGCGGGCGAGAGCAATCAGCCCCAGCATTTT

J: TRBJ1-3
V: TRBV3-1
D: .
size: many
CDR3: CASSLKGTAGNTIYF
DNA: TGTGCCAGCAGCCTTAAGGGGACCGCTGGAAACACCATATATTTT

J: TRBJ2-5
V: TRBV9
D: .
size: .
CDR3: CASSVGALQETQYF
DNA: TGTGCCAGCAGCGTAGGAGCACTACAAGAGACCCAGTACTTC

J: TRBJ2-7
V: TRBV19
D: .
size: .
CDR3: CATSRGGTNYEQYF
DNA: TGTGCCACCAGCCGGGGCGGGACAAACTACGAGCAGTACTTC

J: TRBJ2-1
V: TRBV11-2
D: .
size: many
CDR3: CASSFTRVYYNEQFF
DNA: TGTGCCAGCAGCTTCACCAGGGTCTACTACAATGAGCAGTTCTTC

J: TRBJ2-1
V: TRBV27
D: .
size: few
CDR3: CASSRLVAGEQFF
DNA: TGTGCCAGCAGCCGACTAGTCGCGGGTGAGCAGTTCTTC

J: TRBJ2-5
V: TRBV10-3
D: TRBD1
size: .
CDR3: CAISDGGQGRETQYF
DNA: TGTGCCATCAGTGATGGGGGACAGGGCCGAGAGACCCAGTACTTC

J: TRBJ2-2
V: TRBV10-3
D: .
size: many
CDR3: CAISESPRNTGELFF
DNA: TGTGCCATCAGTGAGTCTCCGAGGAACACCGGGGAGCTGTTTTTT

J: TRBJ1-2
V: TRBV12-3/TRBV12-4
D: TRBD1
size: .
CDR3: CASSLTRTGNGYTF
DNA: TGTGCCAGCAGTCTTACAAGGACAGGGAACGGCTACACCTTC

J: TRBJ2-7
V: TRBV12-3/TRBV12-4
D: .
size: .
CDR3: CASSLALGSSYEQYF
DNA: TGTGCCAGCAGTTTAGCGCTGGGCAGCTCCTACGAGCAGTACTTC

J: TRBJ2-1
V: TRBV18
D: .
size: .
CDR3: CASSPANEQFF
DNA: TGTGCCAGCTCACCGGCCAATGAGCAGTTCTTC

J: TRBJ2-1
V: TRBV7-6
D: .
size: few
CDR3: CASSIHPAGFIENEQFF
DNA: TGTGCCAGCAGCATACATCCGGCCGGGTTTATTGAAAATGAGCAGTTCTTC

J: TRBJ2-2
V: TRBV5-1
D: TRBD1
size: .
CDR3: CASSLQDRVAGELFF
DNA: TGCGCCAGCAGCCTACAGGACAGGGTGGCCGGGGAGCTGTTTTTT

J: TRBJ1-5
V: TRBV5-6
D: TRBD1
size: few
CDR3: CASSLQGAGVGNQPQHF
DNA: TGTGCCAGCAGCTTACAGGGGGCCGGGGTCGGCAATCAGCCCCAGCATTTT

J: TRBJ2-3
V: TRBV12-3/TRBV12-4
D: .
size: many
CDR3: CASSLILPGTNTDTQYF
DNA: TGTGCCAGCAGTTTAATTCTCCCCGGGACCAACACAGATACGCAGTATTTT

J: TRBJ2-3
V: TRBV5-1
D: .
size: .
CDR3: CASRSGDTDTQYF
DNA: TGCGCCAGCAGGTCAGGGGACACAGATACGCAGTATTTT